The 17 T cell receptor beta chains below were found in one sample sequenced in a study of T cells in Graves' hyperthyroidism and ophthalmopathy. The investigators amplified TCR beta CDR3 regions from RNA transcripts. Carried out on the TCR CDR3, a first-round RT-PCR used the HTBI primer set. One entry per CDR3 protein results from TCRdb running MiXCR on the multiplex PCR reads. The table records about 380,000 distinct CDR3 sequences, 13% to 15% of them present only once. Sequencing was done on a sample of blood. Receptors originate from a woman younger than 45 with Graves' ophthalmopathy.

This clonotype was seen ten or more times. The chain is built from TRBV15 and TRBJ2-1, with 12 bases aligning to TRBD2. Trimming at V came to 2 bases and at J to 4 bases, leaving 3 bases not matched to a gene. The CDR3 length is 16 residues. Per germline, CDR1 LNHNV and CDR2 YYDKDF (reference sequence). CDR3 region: CATSRTTSGGYNEQFF. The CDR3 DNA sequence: TGTGCCACCAGCAGAACGACTAGCGGGGGTTACAATGAGCAGTTCTTC.

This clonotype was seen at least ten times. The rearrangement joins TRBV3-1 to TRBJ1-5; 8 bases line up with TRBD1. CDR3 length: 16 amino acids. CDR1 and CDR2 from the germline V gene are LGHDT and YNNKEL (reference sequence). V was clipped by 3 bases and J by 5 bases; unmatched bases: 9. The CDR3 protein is CASSQSDRGIDQPQHF. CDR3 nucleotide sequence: TGTGCCAGCAGCCAGTCTGACAGGGGAATTGATCAGCCCCAGCATTTT.

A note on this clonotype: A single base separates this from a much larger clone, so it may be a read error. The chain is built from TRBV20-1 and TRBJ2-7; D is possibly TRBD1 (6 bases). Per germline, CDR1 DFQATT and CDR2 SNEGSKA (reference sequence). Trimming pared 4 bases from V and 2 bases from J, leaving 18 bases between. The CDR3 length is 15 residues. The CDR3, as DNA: TGCAGTGCTATACTTTTTGACAGGAAAGCCTACGAGCAGTACTTC. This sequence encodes CSAILFDRKAYEQYF.

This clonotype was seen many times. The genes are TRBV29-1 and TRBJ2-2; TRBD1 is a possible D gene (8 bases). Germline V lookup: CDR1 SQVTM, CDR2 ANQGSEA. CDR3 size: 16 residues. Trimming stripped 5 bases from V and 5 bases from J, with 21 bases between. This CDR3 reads CSVRRGQGGHTGELFF. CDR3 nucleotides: TGCAGCGTTCGAAGAGGACAGGGAGGGCATACCGGGGAGCTGTTTTTT.

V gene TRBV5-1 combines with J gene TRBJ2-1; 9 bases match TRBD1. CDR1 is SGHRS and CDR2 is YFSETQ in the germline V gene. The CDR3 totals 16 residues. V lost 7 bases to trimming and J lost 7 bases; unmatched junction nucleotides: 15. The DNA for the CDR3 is TGCGCCAGCGGTTGGTCGGCCACAGGGGGCCTGAATGAGCAGTTCTTC. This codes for CASGWSATGGLNEQFF.

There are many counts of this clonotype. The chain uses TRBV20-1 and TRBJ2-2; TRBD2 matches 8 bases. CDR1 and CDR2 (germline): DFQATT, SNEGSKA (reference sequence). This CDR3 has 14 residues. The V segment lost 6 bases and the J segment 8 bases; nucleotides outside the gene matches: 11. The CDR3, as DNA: TGCAGTGCATTACTCGGGGGGGCCGGAGGGGAGCTGTTTTTT. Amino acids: CSALLGGAGGELFF.

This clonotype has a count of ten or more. The CDR3 DNA reads TGTGCCAGCAGCCAATCGGGGGGAGGCGGTTTAGAGACCCAGTACTTC. It encodes CASSQSGGGGLETQYF. This chain joins TRBV3-1 and TRBJ2-5; 7 nucleotides match TRBD2. The J segment lost 4 bases and the V segment lost 2 bases, leaving 10 bases of the junction unmatched. The CDR3 is made up of 16 amino acids. Germline CDR1 reads LGHDT; CDR2 reads YNNKEL (reference sequence).

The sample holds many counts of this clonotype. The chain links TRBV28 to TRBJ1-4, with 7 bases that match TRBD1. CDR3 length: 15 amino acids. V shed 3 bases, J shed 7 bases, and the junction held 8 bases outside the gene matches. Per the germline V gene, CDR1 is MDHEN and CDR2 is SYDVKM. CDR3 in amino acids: CASSLPQGGGEKLFF. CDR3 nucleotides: TGTGCCAGCAGTTTGCCTCAGGGGGGAGGTGAAAAACTGTTTTTT.

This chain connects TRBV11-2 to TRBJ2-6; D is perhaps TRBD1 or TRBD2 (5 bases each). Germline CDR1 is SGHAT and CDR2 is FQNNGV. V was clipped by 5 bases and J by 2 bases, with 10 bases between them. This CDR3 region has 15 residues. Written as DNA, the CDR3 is TGTGCCAGCAGCACCGGGACGCCTGGGGCCAACGTCCTGACTTTC. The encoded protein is CASSTGTPGANVLTF.

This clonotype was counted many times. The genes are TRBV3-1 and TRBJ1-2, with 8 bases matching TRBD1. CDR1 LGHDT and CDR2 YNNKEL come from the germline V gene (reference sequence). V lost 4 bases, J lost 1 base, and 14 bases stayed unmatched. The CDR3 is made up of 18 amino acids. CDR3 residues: CASSPISDRDRLNYGYTF. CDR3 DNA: TGTGCCAGCAGCCCGATCTCGGACAGGGATCGCCTTAACTATGGCTACACCTTC.

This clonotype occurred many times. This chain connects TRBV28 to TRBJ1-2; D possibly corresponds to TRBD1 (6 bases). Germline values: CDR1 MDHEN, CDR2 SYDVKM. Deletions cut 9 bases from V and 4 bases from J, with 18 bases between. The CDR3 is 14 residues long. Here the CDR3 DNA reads TGTGCCAGTAGGGGGGACCCCGTGGGCTATGGCTACACCTTC. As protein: CASRGDPVGYGYTF.

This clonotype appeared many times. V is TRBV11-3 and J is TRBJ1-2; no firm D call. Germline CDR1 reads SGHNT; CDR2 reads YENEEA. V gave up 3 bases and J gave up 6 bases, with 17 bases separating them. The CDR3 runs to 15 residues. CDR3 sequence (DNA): TGTGCCAGCAGCTTTCGTGTCGGTCGTGGGGATGGCTACACCTTC. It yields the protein CASSFRVGRGDGYTF.

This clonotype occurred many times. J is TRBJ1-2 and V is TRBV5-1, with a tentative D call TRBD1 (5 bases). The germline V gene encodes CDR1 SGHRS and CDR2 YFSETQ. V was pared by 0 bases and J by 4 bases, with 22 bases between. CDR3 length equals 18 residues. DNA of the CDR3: TGCGCCAGCAGCTTGGCTGTGGGGCGCGAGGTGGGTCCCTATGGCTACACCTTC. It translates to CASSLAVGREVGPYGYTF.

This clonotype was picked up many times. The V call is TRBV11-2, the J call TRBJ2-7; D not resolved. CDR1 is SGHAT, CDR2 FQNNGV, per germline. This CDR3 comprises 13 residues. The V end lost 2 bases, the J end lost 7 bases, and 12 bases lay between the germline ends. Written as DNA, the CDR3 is TGTGCCAGCAGCTTATTTAGGAATCGGGAGCAGTACTTC. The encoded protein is CASSLFRNREQYF.

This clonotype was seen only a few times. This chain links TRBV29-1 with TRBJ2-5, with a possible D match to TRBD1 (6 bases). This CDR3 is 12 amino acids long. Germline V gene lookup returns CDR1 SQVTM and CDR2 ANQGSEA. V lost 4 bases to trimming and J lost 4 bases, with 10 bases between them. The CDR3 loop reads CSVVGRGETQYF. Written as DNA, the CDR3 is TGCAGCGTTGTTGGCAGGGGAGAGACCCAGTACTTC.

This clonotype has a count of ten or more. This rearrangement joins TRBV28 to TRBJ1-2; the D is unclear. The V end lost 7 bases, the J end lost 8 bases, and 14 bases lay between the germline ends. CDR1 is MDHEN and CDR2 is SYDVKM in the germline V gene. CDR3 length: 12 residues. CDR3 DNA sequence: TGTGCCAGCAATACGATCGGGGAAGGCTACACCTTC. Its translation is CASNTIGEGYTF.

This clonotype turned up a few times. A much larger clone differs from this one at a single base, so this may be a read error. CDR3 nucleotides: TGTGCCTGGAGCAGGGGGCGTACCGGGGAGCTGGTTTTT. It encodes CAWSRGRTGELVF. This sequence joins TRBV30 and TRBJ2-2; 8 nucleotides agree with TRBD1. The CDR3 extends over 13 amino acids. CDR1 is GTSNPN, CDR2 SVGIG, per germline (reference sequence).